There are many counts of the clone carrying this T cell receptor beta chain. What it binds is not known. The sample is drawn from a study of CD8+CD57+ T cells in acquired aplastic anemia. Overall study: The study obtained an average of about 3.1 ug of DNA from sorted CD4+ and CD8+ cells. Study findings and constraints: Patients and controls shared 25 to 35 CD8+ CDR3 sequences, highly expressed in patients.

Patients selected for sequencing had displayed CD8+CD57+ cell expansion by flow cytometry. Every patient was diagnosed with severe acquired aplastic anemia. The length of the CDR3 is 14 residues. Trimming took 0 bases from V and 6 from J, leaving 6 bases between them. Germline V gene lookup returns CDR1 LGHNA and CDR2 YSLEER. Genomic DNA served as template for TCR beta VDJ and CDR3 profiling. TCRdb processed the reads anew with MiXCR; each CDR3 protein has one entry. The data show hundreds of thousands of distinct CDR3 sequences, around 32% seen once. This sequence was found in a human donor with aplastic anemia. V and J are TRBV4-3 and TRBJ1-6; D unclear. Sequenced input: sorted CD4+, CD8+, or CD8+CD57+ T cells (not recorded which) from PBMCs. CDR3 region: CASSQDVGNSPLHF. Here the CDR3 DNA reads TGCGCCAGCAGCCAAGATGTCGGTAATTCACCCCTCCACTTT.